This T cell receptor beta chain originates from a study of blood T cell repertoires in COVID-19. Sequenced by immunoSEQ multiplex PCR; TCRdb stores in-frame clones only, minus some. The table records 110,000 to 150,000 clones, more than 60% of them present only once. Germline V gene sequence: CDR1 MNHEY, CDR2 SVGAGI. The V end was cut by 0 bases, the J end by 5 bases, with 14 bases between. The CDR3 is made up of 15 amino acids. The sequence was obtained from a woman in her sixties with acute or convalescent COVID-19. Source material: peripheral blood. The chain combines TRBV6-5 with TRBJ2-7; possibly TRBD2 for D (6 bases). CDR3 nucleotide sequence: TGTGCCAGCAGTTACTCTCGGGAGTTCGTCCACGAGCAGTACTTC. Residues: CASSYSREFVHEQYF.